These T cell receptor beta chains were read from a single sample in a study of post-analysis software for immune sequencing data. TCRdb ran MiXCR on the PCR reads and lists one entry per CDR3 protein. This table holds about 620,000 distinct CDR3 sequences, about 44% found once. The specimen sequenced was blood. These receptors all stem from a girl aged 5-17 years with multiple sclerosis. Each CDR3 is given with its conserved first and last residue. The D gene is left open where the match is weak. Part of the rows lack a size; the others show once, few, many or a class for expanded clones.

size: NA
J: TRBJ2-7
D: NA
V: TRBV4-1
DNA: TGCGCCAGCAGCCTACATCGGTACTGGGGGGACGAGCAGTACTTC
CDR3: CASSLHRYWGDEQYF

size: NA
J: TRBJ2-5
D: TRBD1
V: TRBV29-1
DNA: TGCAGCGTTGACAAGACAGGGGGCCCAAGGGATGAGCAGTACTTC
CDR3: CSVDKTGGPRDEQYF

size: few
J: TRBJ2-5
D: TRBD2
V: TRBV12-3/TRBV12-4
DNA: TGTGCCAGCAGTTTAGACGGGAGGGCGGGGGAGACCCAGTACTTC
CDR3: CASSLDGRAGETQYF

size: NA
J: TRBJ1-1
D: NA
V: TRBV25-1
DNA: TGTGCCAGCAGTGAATCACAGGCAGCTGAAGCTTTCTTT
CDR3: CASSESQAAEAFF

size: NA
J: TRBJ2-4
D: NA
V: TRBV7-9
DNA: TGTGCCAGCGCCGGATCGGTGGAGCAGTACTTC
CDR3: CASAGSVEQYF

size: once
J: TRBJ2-1
D: NA
V: TRBV10-2
DNA: TGCGCCAGCAGTGGTACTACTAACAATGAGCAGTTCTTC
CDR3: CASSGTTNNEQFF

size: NA
J: TRBJ1-2
D: NA
V: TRBV6-5
DNA: TGTGCCAGCAGTTACTCGCGGGATGGCTACACCTTC
CDR3: CASSYSRDGYTF

size: few
J: TRBJ2-1
D: NA
V: TRBV3-1
DNA: TGTGCCAGCAGCCAAGATGCGTCTTTCTCCTACAATGAGCAGTTCTTC
CDR3: CASSQDASFSYNEQFF

size: NA
J: TRBJ2-1
D: NA
V: TRBV24-1
DNA: TGTGCCACCAGTGATAGGCAGGGAGATTACAATGAGCAGTTCTTC
CDR3: CATSDRQGDYNEQFF

size: NA
J: TRBJ2-7
D: NA
V: TRBV2
DNA: TGTGCCAGCAGTGAAGTCGGGGTGCAGTACTTC
CDR3: CASSEVGVQYF

size: few
J: TRBJ2-5
D: TRBD2
V: TRBV4-2
DNA: TGTGCCAGCAGCCAAGATTTAGTAGCGGGGGGGCCGAGGCAAGAGACCCAGTACTTC
CDR3: CASSQDLVAGGPRQETQYF

size: once
J: TRBJ2-7
D: NA
V: TRBV9
DNA: TGTGCCAGCAGCGTAGAATACAGGCGCTCCTACAATGAGCAGTACTTC
CDR3: CASSVEYRRSYNEQYF

size: few
J: TRBJ2-3
D: TRBD1
V: TRBV12-3/TRBV12-4
DNA: TGTGCCAGCACCCCCCTGGGACAGGGGAAAGATACGCAGTATTTT
CDR3: CASTPLGQGKDTQYF

size: few
J: TRBJ2-7
D: NA
V: TRBV10-3
DNA: TGTGCCATCGCTAGCATGAACGAGCAGTACTTC
CDR3: CAIASMNEQYF

size: NA
J: TRBJ1-2
D: NA
V: TRBV5-1
DNA: TGCGCCAGCAGCCCCAAGGACGCGTTCGGGGGACAACTTAACTATGGCTACACCTTC
CDR3: CASSPKDAFGGQLNYGYTF

size: NA
J: TRBJ2-1
D: TRBD1
V: TRBV30
DNA: TGTGCCTGGGATAGCGGACAGGGAGACTACAATGAGCAGTTCTTC
CDR3: CAWDSGQGDYNEQFF

size: NA
J: TRBJ2-5
D: NA
V: TRBV3-1
DNA: TGTGCCAGCAGCCAATCACGAGAGACCCAGTACTTC
CDR3: CASSQSRETQYF

size: NA
J: TRBJ2-3
D: TRBD2
V: TRBV13
DNA: TGTGCCAGCAGCCACGGGACTAGCGGGGGAGATACGCAGTATTTT
CDR3: CASSHGTSGGDTQYF

size: NA
J: TRBJ2-3
D: NA
V: TRBV5-1
DNA: TGCGCCAGCAGCTTCGAGGGAAACACAGATACGCAGTATTTT
CDR3: CASSFEGNTDTQYF

size: NA
J: TRBJ2-1
D: NA
V: TRBV7-2
DNA: TGTGCCAGCAGCTCCCCCTCTAGCCCCCTTCGCCATGAGCAGTTCTTC
CDR3: CASSSPSSPLRHEQFF

size: NA
J: TRBJ1-2
D: NA
V: TRBV12-3/TRBV12-4
DNA: TGTGCCAGCTTCAAGGGGAGAGGTGGCTACACCTTC
CDR3: CASFKGRGGYTF

size: few
J: TRBJ2-1
D: NA
V: TRBV6-6
DNA: TGTGCCAGCAGTTATATGAGGGATGAGCAGTTCTTC
CDR3: CASSYMRDEQFF

size: NA
J: TRBJ2-3
D: NA
V: TRBV12-3/TRBV12-4
DNA: TGTGCCAACAGCCTCGGACACGGCACAGATACGCAGTATTTT
CDR3: CANSLGHGTDTQYF

size: NA
J: TRBJ2-1
D: NA
V: TRBV5-1
DNA: TGCGCCAGCAGCGTCCTAAGGGACTCGAGCTCCTACAATGAGCAGTTCTTC
CDR3: CASSVLRDSSSYNEQFF

size: NA
J: TRBJ2-3
D: NA
V: TRBV7-9
DNA: TGTGCCAGCAGCTTAACGGGAGCTAGCACAGATACGCAGTATTTT
CDR3: CASSLTGASTDTQYF

size: few
J: TRBJ2-1
D: NA
V: TRBV7-2
DNA: TGTGCCAGCAGCTTAGCCCAACTAAAGAACAATGAGCAGTTCTTC
CDR3: CASSLAQLKNNEQFF

size: NA
J: TRBJ2-5
D: NA
V: TRBV20-1
DNA: TGCAGTGCTAGCCCCTGGGGGGCCCAGTACTTC
CDR3: CSASPWGAQYF

size: NA
J: TRBJ2-3
D: NA
V: TRBV6-6
DNA: TGTGCCAGCAGTCGACAGGTTGCTCGAGATACGCAGTATTTT
CDR3: CASSRQVARDTQYF

size: few
J: TRBJ2-1
D: NA
V: TRBV12-3/TRBV12-4
DNA: TGTGCCAGCAGTTTCTCGGAGCAATACAATGAGCAGTTCTTC
CDR3: CASSFSEQYNEQFF

size: few
J: TRBJ2-1
D: NA
V: TRBV4-1
DNA: TGCGCCAGCAGCCAAGAATGGCGTGAGCAGTTCTTC
CDR3: CASSQEWREQFF

size: NA
J: TRBJ1-6
D: NA
V: TRBV15
DNA: TGTGCCACCAGCAGACCCGGTTCACCCCTCCACTTT
CDR3: CATSRPGSPLHF

size: few
J: TRBJ2-3
D: TRBD2
V: TRBV7-9
DNA: TGTGCCAGCAGACTAGCGGGACTCGCAGATACGCAGTATTTT
CDR3: CASRLAGLADTQYF

size: NA
J: TRBJ1-2
D: NA
V: TRBV6-5
DNA: TGTGCCAGCAGATTCCCGGGGTCGGATGGCTACACCTTC
CDR3: CASRFPGSDGYTF

size: NA
J: TRBJ2-1
D: NA
V: TRBV7-3
DNA: TGTGCCAGCAGCTTAACAGGGAACCCCATCTACAATGAGCAGTTCTTC
CDR3: CASSLTGNPIYNEQFF

size: NA
J: TRBJ2-3
D: TRBD2
V: TRBV6-5
DNA: TGTGCCAGCAGTTACTCGATTCTAGCGGGGTGGGCGGATACGCAGTATTTT
CDR3: CASSYSILAGWADTQYF

size: NA
J: TRBJ2-3
D: TRBD2
V: TRBV11-2
DNA: TGTGCCAGCAGCTTCCGGACTAGCGGGTCAACAGATACGCAGTATTTT
CDR3: CASSFRTSGSTDTQYF

size: few
J: TRBJ1-2
D: TRBD1
V: TRBV6-5
DNA: TGTGCCAGCAGTTACTCCGAGACAGGGCAAGGCTACACCTTC
CDR3: CASSYSETGQGYTF

size: few
J: TRBJ1-4
D: TRBD1
V: TRBV20-1
DNA: TGCAGTGCTACCAGGACAGGGATGGTTGAAAAACTGTTTTTT
CDR3: CSATRTGMVEKLFF

size: few
J: TRBJ2-5
D: TRBD2
V: TRBV10-3
DNA: TGTGCCATCCAGCGGGAGGCCGCCGGGGAGACCCAGTACTTC
CDR3: CAIQREAAGETQYF

size: NA
J: TRBJ1-1
D: TRBD1
V: TRBV5-1
DNA: TGCGCCAGCAGCGATACAAACAGGGGAGATAACACTGAAGCTTTCTTT
CDR3: CASSDTNRGDNTEAFF

size: NA
J: TRBJ1-5
D: NA
V: TRBV7-8
DNA: TGTGCCAGCAGCTTAGGAAGATTATGGGGGGTAGGGGCCCAGCATTTT
CDR3: CASSLGRLWGVGAQHF

size: NA
J: TRBJ1-2
D: NA
V: TRBV4-1
DNA: TGCGCCAGCAGCCCTGGCAGGGGCCGCACCCTTAAGGAGGGCTACACCTTC
CDR3: CASSPGRGRTLKEGYTF

size: few
J: TRBJ2-5
D: TRBD2
V: TRBV20-1
DNA: TGCAGTGCTAGAGGTTCTAGCGGGGGGGCAGAGACCCAGTACTTC
CDR3: CSARGSSGGAETQYF

size: few
J: TRBJ2-7
D: NA
V: TRBV29-1
DNA: TGCAGCGTTGCCACAGGGTATGGGATCTACGAGCAGTACTTC
CDR3: CSVATGYGIYEQYF

size: few
J: TRBJ1-2
D: NA
V: TRBV20-1
DNA: TGCAGTGCTAGTCGAGGGGCGGGTAACTATGGCTACACCTTC
CDR3: CSASRGAGNYGYTF

size: NA
J: TRBJ1-2
D: NA
V: TRBV20-1
DNA: TGCAGTGCAGCGACAGGAGAAGCCTATGGCTACACCTTC
CDR3: CSAATGEAYGYTF

size: few
J: TRBJ1-4
D: NA
V: TRBV29-1
DNA: TGCAGCGTTGAAGATGGGTACAGTCGTAATGAAAAACTGTTTTTT
CDR3: CSVEDGYSRNEKLFF

size: many
J: TRBJ2-7
D: TRBD1
V: TRBV20-1
DNA: TGCAGTGCTAACCGGGACAGCTACGAGCAGTACTTC
CDR3: CSANRDSYEQYF

size: NA
J: TRBJ1-1
D: NA
V: TRBV4-1
DNA: TGCGCCAGCAGCCAAGGCCTTCTCCGACGGGGGAACACTGAAGCTTTCTTT
CDR3: CASSQGLLRRGNTEAFF

size: few
J: TRBJ2-3
D: NA
V: TRBV4-1
DNA: TGCGCCAGCAGCCAAGACCGGAGTAGCGTGGGAGATACGCAGTATTTT
CDR3: CASSQDRSSVGDTQYF

size: once
J: TRBJ2-7
D: TRBD1
V: TRBV10-3
DNA: TGTGCCACCCGTACCGACAGGGAAAGGGACGAGCAGTACTTC
CDR3: CATRTDRERDEQYF

size: NA
J: TRBJ2-7
D: NA
V: TRBV29-1
DNA: TGCAGCGTTGAAGGGGGCCAGTCCTCTTATAACAGACACTACGAGCAGTACTTC
CDR3: CSVEGGQSSYNRHYEQYF

size: few
J: TRBJ1-5
D: NA
V: TRBV12-3/TRBV12-4
DNA: TGTGCCAGCAGTTTTGGGGAAGGGCTAGGCAATCAGCCCCAGCATTTT
CDR3: CASSFGEGLGNQPQHF